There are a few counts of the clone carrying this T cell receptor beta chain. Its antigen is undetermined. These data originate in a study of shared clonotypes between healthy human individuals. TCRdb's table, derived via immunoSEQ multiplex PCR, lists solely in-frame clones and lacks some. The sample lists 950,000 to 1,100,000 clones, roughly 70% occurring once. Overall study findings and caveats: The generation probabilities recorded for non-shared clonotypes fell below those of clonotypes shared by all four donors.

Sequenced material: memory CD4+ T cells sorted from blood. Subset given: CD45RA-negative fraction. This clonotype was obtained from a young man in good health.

CDR3 in amino acids: CASSYSGTGAYGYTF. CDR3 bases: TGTGCCAGCAGTTACTCCGGGACAGGTGCCTATGGCTACACCTTC. The chain carries TRBV6-6 and TRBJ1-2; TRBD1 matches at 8 bases. This CDR3 is 15 amino acids long. After removal of 0 bases from V and 4 bases from J, the junction contained 4 bases not matched to a gene. The V gene's germline CDR1 is MNHNY and CDR2 SVGAGI (reference sequence).